Sequencing of this TCR beta chain was carried out in a study of blood T cell repertoires in COVID-19. Overall study: Acute-phase and convalescent COVID-19 samples originated in the United States, Italy and Spain.

This clone was found once. In the original analysis: Researchers report that nucleated cell counts were estimated from reference gene primer amplification. Sequenced by immunoSEQ multiplex PCR; TCRdb stores in-frame clones only, minus some. That table furnishes V, J and clone size, whereas the DNA furnished D and trimming. The table has 25,000 to 35,000 clones, roughly nine tenths seen once. Sequences were obtained from peripheral blood. This clonotype was sampled from a woman between 40 and 50 years old with active or convalescent COVID-19.

In DNA form, the CDR3 reads TGTGCCAGCAGCCTCCGACTCTTTCTTACAGGCGAGACCCAGTACTTC. This gives the protein CASSLRLFLTGETQYF. The rearrangement joins TRBV7-2 to TRBJ2-5; D is possibly TRBD1 (5 bases). CDR3 length: 16 residues. V gave up 5 bases and J gave up 5 bases, with 21 bases separating them. CDR1 and CDR2 (germline): SGHTA, FQGNSA.